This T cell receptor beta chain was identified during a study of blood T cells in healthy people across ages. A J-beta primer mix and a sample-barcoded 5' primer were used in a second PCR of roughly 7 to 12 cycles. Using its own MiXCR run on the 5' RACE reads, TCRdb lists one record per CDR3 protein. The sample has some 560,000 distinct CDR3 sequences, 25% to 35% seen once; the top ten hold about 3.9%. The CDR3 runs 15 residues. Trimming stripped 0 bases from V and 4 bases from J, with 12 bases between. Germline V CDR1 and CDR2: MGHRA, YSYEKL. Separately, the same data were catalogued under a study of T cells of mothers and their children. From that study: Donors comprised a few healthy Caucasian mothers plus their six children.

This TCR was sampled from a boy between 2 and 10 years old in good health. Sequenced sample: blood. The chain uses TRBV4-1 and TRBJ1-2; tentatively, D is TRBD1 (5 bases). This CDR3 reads CASSQDYRTTYGYTF. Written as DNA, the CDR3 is TGCGCCAGCAGCCAAGATTACAGGACCACCTATGGCTACACCTTC.